Listed here are 18 T cell receptor beta chains from one sample, sequenced in a study of cytomegalovirus exposure and HLA in healthy donors. 13 Jbeta primers and 60 Vbeta primers were used for the PCR. Profiling relied on immunoSEQ multiplex PCR, and the TCRdb table lists in-frame clones only, not all of them. Here the sample spans about 160,000 clones, around 80% being singletons. Sequenced input: PBMCs. These receptors originate from a middle-aged man in good health and CMV-seronegative.

This clone showed up just once. This rearrangement joins TRBV20-1 to TRBJ2-7; TRBD1 is a possible D gene (6 bases). Germline assignment: CDR1 DFQATT and CDR2 SNEGSKA (reference sequence). The V and J ends lost 4 bases and 5 bases respectively, with 9 bases between them. The CDR3 has 11 amino acids. The CDR3 protein is CSAMTGDEQYF. The CDR3 nucleotides are TGCAGTGCTATGACAGGAGACGAGCAGTACTTC.

This clone was counted a few times. The V and J genes are TRBV27 and TRBJ2-2; 9 nucleotides agree with TRBD1. The CDR3 is made up of 17 amino acids. Looked up from germline, CDR1 is MNHEY and CDR2 is SMNVEV (reference sequence). The junction had 9 bases not matched to a gene; V was cut back by 4 bases and J by 3 bases. The CDR3 DNA reads as TGTGCCAGCAGTTCGATTACCGGGACAGGGTACACCGGGGAGCTGTTTTTT. Translating it yields CASSSITGTGYTGELFF.

CDR3 protein: CASGGSTGELFF. In DNA form, the CDR3 reads TGTGCCAGCGGGGGGAGCACCGGGGAGCTGTTTTTT. The chain employs TRBV2 and TRBJ2-2; possibly TRBD2 for D (6 bases). The CDR3 totals 12 residues. Per the germline V gene, CDR1 is SNHLY and CDR2 is FYNNEI. The V end was cut by 8 bases, the J end by 4 bases, with 8 bases between.

The chain joins TRBV25-1 to TRBJ1-2, with TRBD1 matching over 9 bases. The V and J ends lost 2 bases and 6 bases, in that order; junction bases with no gene match: 10. Germline CDR1 and CDR2: MGHDK and SYGVNS. CDR3 length: 16 residues. CDR3 amino acids: CASSEIGQGIFDGYTF. The DNA of the CDR3 is TGTGCCAGCAGTGAAATTGGACAGGGGATATTCGATGGCTACACCTTC.

The chain uses TRBV19 and TRBJ1-2; 7 bases agree with TRBD1. Germline values: CDR1 LNHDA, CDR2 SQIVND (reference sequence). The CDR3 consists of 15 residues. The V segment lost 3 bases and the J segment 0 bases; nucleotides outside the gene matches: 4. The chain's CDR3 is CASSITGVTNYGYTF. The CDR3 nucleotides are TGTGCCAGTAGTATCACAGGGGTCACTAACTATGGCTACACCTTC.

This clone has only one observation. This chain uses TRBV5-1 with TRBJ1-4; the match to TRBD1 covers 7 bases. V trimming: 5 bases; J trimming: 2 bases; junction bases outside the gene matches: 6. CDR3 length equals 15 residues. Looked up from germline, CDR1 is SGHRS and CDR2 is YFSETQ. CDR3 sequence reads: CASRLGGPTNEKLFF. The CDR3 bases are TGCGCCAGCAGGTTAGGGGGCCCTACTAATGAAAAACTGTTTTTT. Looking up the rest from reference TRBV5-1 and TRBJ1-4 gives the full variable domain: KAGVTQTPRYLIKTRGQQVTLSCSPISGHRSVSWYQQTPGQGLQFLFEYFSETQRNKGNFPGRFSGRQFSNSRSEMNVSTLELGDSALYLCASRLGGPTNEKLFFGSGTQLSVL.

V usage is TRBV2 and J usage is TRBJ2-3; TRBD1 agrees at 10 bases. The CDR3 covers 14 residues. Germline CDR1 reads SNHLY; CDR2 reads FYNNEI. V was pared by 5 bases and J by 4 bases, with 3 bases of the junction left unmatched. The CDR3 sequence is CASSRDRGADTQYF. The CDR3 DNA follows: TGTGCCAGCAGTCGGGACAGGGGCGCAGATACGCAGTATTTT. The full variable domain, completed using reference TRBV2 and TRBJ2-3, is EPEVTQTPSHQVTQMGQEVILRCVPISNHLYFYWYRQILGQKVEFLVSFYNNEISEKSEIFDDQFSVERPDGSNFTLKIRSTKLEDSAMYFCASSRDRGADTQYFGPGTRLTVL.

Regarding this clone: This sample includes further DNA sequences coding for the same CDR3. V is TRBV28 and J is TRBJ2-7, with 7 bases matching TRBD2. V gave up 2 bases and J gave up 0 bases; unmatched junction bases: 1. The CDR3 loop spans 14 amino acids. CDR1 and CDR2 from the germline V gene are MDHEN and SYDVKM. CDR3 in DNA: TGTGCCAGCAGTTTAGGCGGGAGCTCCTACGAGCAGTACTTC. This encodes CASSLGGSSYEQYF.

The CDR3: CASSFIAENTEAFF. In DNA, the CDR3 is TGCGCCAGCAGCTTCATAGCAGAGAACACTGAAGCTTTCTTT. The chain carries TRBV5-1 and TRBJ1-1; D remains ambiguous. Trimming shortened V by 2 bases and J by 1 base, and 9 bases separated the two germline ends. The CDR3 sequence is 14 residues long. Germline V lookup: CDR1 SGHRS, CDR2 YFSETQ.

Concerning this clone itself: Sequence at one end of the junction differs from germline and may be a read error. The J gene is TRBJ2-4, the V gene TRBV4-1; maybe TRBD2 (5 bases). The CDR3 length is 15 residues. Germline V gene data show CDR1 as MGHRA and CDR2 as YSYEKL. The CDR3, as DNA: TGCGCCAGCAGCCAAGTCGGGATCGCCAAAAACAGTCAGTACTTC. It is translated as CASSQVGIAKNSQYF.

The chain has TRBV20-1 and TRBJ2-4; D is perhaps TRBD2 (6 bases). Per the germline V gene, CDR1 is DFQATT and CDR2 is SNEGSKA (reference sequence). The CDR3 extends over 11 amino acids. The DNA of the CDR3 is TGCAGCGGGAGCTGGGGCGACATTCAGTACTTC. Its translation is CSGSWGDIQYF.

The chain joins TRBV5-1 to TRBJ2-4; 10 bases match TRBD1. The junction had 8 bases not matched to a gene; V was cut back by 0 bases and J by 8 bases. The CDR3 covers 16 residues. Germline V gives CDR1 SGHRS, CDR2 YFSETQ. CDR3 nucleotide sequence: TGCGCCAGCAGCTTGGTGCGACAGGGGGCCGGAGACATTCAGTACTTC. It translates to CASSLVRQGAGDIQYF. The whole variable domain, remainder taken from reference TRBV5-1 and TRBJ2-4, is KAGVTQTPRYLIKTRGQQVTLSCSPISGHRSVSWYQQTPGQGLQFLFEYFSETQRNKGNFPGRFSGRQFSNSRSEMNVSTLELGDSALYLCASSLVRQGAGDIQYFGAGTRLSVL.

The rearrangement uses TRBV6-6 and TRBJ2-1, with D hard to call. Germline V gene lookup returns CDR1 MNHNY and CDR2 SVGAGI (reference sequence). V shed 6 bases and J shed 7 bases, with 16 bases lying between them. The CDR3 totals 14 residues. The CDR3 nucleotides read TGTGCCAGCAGCCCCAATTCTATGATAAATGAGCAGTTCTTC. It codes for CASSPNSMINEQFF.

V and J are TRBV5-1 and TRBJ2-7; 8 positions agree with TRBD2. The CDR3 consists of 14 residues. Trimming at V came to 0 bases and at J to 6 bases, leaving 5 bases not matched to a gene. CDR1 and CDR2 from the germline V gene are SGHRS and YFSETQ. The CDR3 protein is CASSLVGLGGEQYF. Here the CDR3 DNA reads TGCGCCAGCAGCTTGGTGGGACTAGGAGGCGAGCAGTACTTC.

Points on this clone: One end of the junction varies from germline; a read error may be responsible. This sequence joins TRBV7-2 and TRBJ2-7; 13 positions agree with TRBD2. Looked up from germline, CDR1 is SGHTA and CDR2 is FQGNSA. The CDR3 spans 15 residues. CDR3 protein: CASTLLAGGPYEQYF. The CDR3 nucleotides read TGTGCCAGCACCTTACTAGCGGGAGGGCCCTACGAGCAGTACTTC.

This clone appeared a single time. The rearrangement links TRBV7-2 to TRBJ2-1, with 10 positions matching TRBD2. The CDR3 covers 17 residues. Per the germline V gene, CDR1 is SGHTA and CDR2 is FQGNSA. V shed 5 bases and J 2 bases; nucleotides not matched to a gene: 9. CDR3 sequence: CASSAIASGRAYNEQFF. The CDR3 DNA is TGTGCCAGCAGCGCCATAGCTAGCGGGAGAGCCTACAATGAGCAGTTCTTC.

This chain joins TRBV5-1 and TRBJ2-5; D remains unclear. Between the trimmed V and J ends, which lost 3 bases and 1 base, there was a span of 10 bases. The CDR3 contains 14 residues. Per germline, CDR1 SGHRS and CDR2 YFSETQ. CDR3 sequence (DNA): TGCGCCAGCAGCTCGCAGGCCCCCCAAGAGACCCAGTACTTC. Its translation is CASSSQAPQETQYF.

The chain uses TRBV19 and TRBJ1-2; D remains ambiguous. The CDR3 totals 14 residues. Germline CDR1 reads LNHDA; CDR2 reads SQIVND (reference sequence). V was shortened by 2 bases and J by 4 bases, with 11 bases between the two germline ends. Here the CDR3 DNA reads TGTGCCAGTAGTATAAGAGGGCTTGCCTATGGCTACACCTTC. This sequence encodes CASSIRGLAYGYTF.